The 4 T cell receptor beta chains given below trace back to one sample, sequenced in a study of shared clonotypes between healthy human individuals. Method: immunoSEQ multiplex PCR; TCRdb's copy keeps in-frame clones and lacks some. The sample carries 450,000 or so clones, around 77% recorded once. Specimen: PBMCs. The origin of the receptors is a woman between 35 and 50 years old in good health. Some clones in this sample may be carry-over from other donors' samples.

The chain joins TRBV18 to TRBJ1-3, with a tentative D call TRBD1 (6 bases). This CDR3 has 16 residues. The germline gives CDR1 KGHSH, CDR2 LQKENI. With 2 bases removed from V and 4 bases from J, the gap between germline ends came to 15 bases. The CDR3 loop reads CASSPIPRDTGNTIYF. CDR3 bases: TGTGCCAGCTCACCAATACCCCGGGACACGGGAAACACCATATATTTT. Looking up the rest from reference TRBV18 and TRBJ1-3 gives the full variable domain: NAGVMQNPRHLVRRRGQEARLRCSPMKGHSHVYWYRQLPEEGLKFMVYLQKENIIDESGMPKERFSAEFPKEGPSILRIQQVVRGDSAAYFCASSPIPRDTGNTIYFGEGSWLTVV.

Notes on this clone: Since a far larger clone is one base different, this is likely a read error. Other DNA sequences within the sample encode an identical CDR3. J is TRBJ2-2 and V is TRBV29-1, with 13 bases fitting TRBD2. The length of the CDR3 is 16 residues. Germline CDR1 reads SQVTM; CDR2 reads ANQGSEA. CDR3 region: CSVPRTSGSSTGELFF. CDR3 nucleotide sequence: TGCAGCGTCCCCAGGACTAGCGGGAGCTCCACCGGGGAGCTGTTCTTT.

This sequence joins TRBV19 and TRBJ2-1, with 14 bases fitting TRBD2. CDR3 length equals 15 residues. The V segment lost 6 bases and the J segment 8 bases; nucleotides outside the gene matches: 6. Germline CDR1 reads LNHDA; CDR2 reads SQIVND (reference sequence). The CDR3 sequence: CASSRTSGRIYEQFF. The CDR3 coding sequence is TGTGCCAGTAGCAGGACTAGCGGGAGGATCTATGAGCAGTTCTTC.

V and J are TRBV4-1 and TRBJ1-1, with TRBD1 matching 7 bases. Germline CDR1 reads MGHRA; CDR2 reads YSYEKL. V was clipped by 2 bases and J by 1 base; unmatched bases: 10. The CDR3 extends over 17 amino acids. The CDR3 loop reads CASSQSRPGQKNTEAFF. For the CDR3, the DNA is TGCGCCAGCAGCCAATCGAGACCGGGACAGAAGAACACTGAAGCTTTCTTT.